The source of this T cell receptor (beta chain) is a study of shared clonotypes between healthy human individuals. Study-wide points: The naive CD4 repertoires of four donors were compared, and about 5% of clonotypes were shared.

Trimming pared 4 bases from V and 3 bases from J, leaving 9 bases between. Germline V gene sequence: CDR1 KGHSH, CDR2 LQKENI. The CDR3 loop spans 13 amino acids. In regard to this clone: Its specificity is unknown.

The method was immunoSEQ multiplex PCR; TCRdb's version includes in-frame clones alone and lacks a portion of them. Among approximately 500,000 clones listed, about 95% were seen once. The V gene is TRBV18, the J gene TRBJ1-1; TRBD1 might be the D (6 bases). The TCR sequence derives from a woman aged 25 to 45 in good health. The material sequenced was naive CD4+ T cells sorted from blood. Subset here: CD45RA+ positively selected. For the CDR3, the DNA is TGTGCCAGCTCACGGGGGGCCGACACTGAAGCTTTCTTT. Protein product: CASSRGADTEAFF.